This passage covers 30 T cell receptor beta chains from one sample sequenced in a study of memory B cells and T cells in multiple sclerosis. TCRdb keeps only in-frame clones here, not all; method: immunoSEQ multiplex PCR. The sample has over 35,000 clones, roughly 87% seen once; the top ten hold roughly 1%. After stimulus-free culture, autoproliferating CFSE-dim and non-proliferating CFSE-high T cells were sequenced separately. Replicate wells were pooled after less than eight days of stimulus-free culture of more than 45 million CFSE-labeled PBMCs. Their recognized antigens are unknown. The sample taken for sequencing was PBMCs from blood kept in culture. The origin of the receptors is a human donor with multiple sclerosis.

The chain has TRBV18 and TRBJ2-2; 7 bases fit TRBD1. This CDR3 region has 15 residues. J gave up 1 base and V 6 bases, and 5 bases lay outside the gene matches. Per the germline V gene, CDR1 is KGHSH and CDR2 is LQKENI. CDR3 DNA: TGTGCCAGCTCGTCACAGGGGTTGAACACCGGGGAGCTGTTTTTT. This codes for CASSSQGLNTGELFF. Combining the CDR3 with reference TRBV18 and TRBJ2-2 gives the whole variable domain NAGVMQNPRHLVRRRGQEARLRCSPMKGHSHVYWYRQLPEEGLKFMVYLQKENIIDESGMPKERFSAEFPKEGPSILRIQQVVRGDSAAYFCASSSQGLNTGELFFGEGSRLTVL.

J is TRBJ2-5 and V is TRBV2, with unresolved D. The CDR3 has 13 residues. Germline loops: CDR1 SNHLY, CDR2 FYNNEI. V was cut by 5 bases and J by 1 base, with 8 bases left in between. CDR3 residues: CASSTISQETQYF. The CDR3 DNA follows: TGTGCCAGCAGTACTATTTCCCAAGAGACCCAGTACTTC.

The rearrangement uses TRBV11-2 and TRBJ2-5; TRBD2 might be the D (6 bases). Germline V lookup: CDR1 SGHAT, CDR2 FQNNGV. This CDR3 has 14 residues. V shed 1 base and J shed 5 bases, with 11 bases lying between them. CDR3 DNA sequence: TGTGCCAGCAGCTTAGGTGCGGGGCGGGAGACCCAGTACTTC. Protein sequence: CASSLGAGRETQYF.

This rearrangement joins TRBV5-1 to TRBJ2-5; 10 nucleotides match TRBD1. The CDR3 is 15 amino acids. J gave up 3 bases and V 0 bases, and 2 bases lay outside the gene matches. Germline lookup yields CDR1 SGHRS and CDR2 YFSETQ. This CDR3 reads CASSLAGTGEETQYF. The CDR3 nucleotides are TGCGCCAGCAGCTTGGCCGGGACAGGGGAAGAGACCCAGTACTTC.

V gene TRBV11-3 combines with J gene TRBJ2-1, with D possibly being TRBD1 or TRBD2 (5 bases each). The CDR3 loop spans 13 amino acids. From germline, CDR1 is SGHNT and CDR2 YENEEA. Deletions cut 0 bases from V and 12 bases from J, with 12 bases between. CDR3 nucleotide sequence: TGTGCCAGCAGCTTAGAAGGGGAGCAGGGGCAGTTCTTC. Translation: CASSLEGEQGQFF. Full variable domain (remainder filled in from reference TRBV11-3 and TRBJ2-1): EAGVVQSPRYKIIEKKQPVAFWCNPISGHNTLYWYLQNLGQGPELLIRYENEEAVDDSQLPKDRFSAERLKGVDSTLKIQPAELGDSAVYLCASSLEGEQGQFFGPGTRLTVL.

The chain links TRBV2 to TRBJ2-7, with D unresolved. The CDR3 covers 12 residues. From germline, CDR1 is SNHLY and CDR2 FYNNEI. Trimming left V 1 base short and J 3 bases short, with 4 bases between. The CDR3 loop is CASSEGVYEQYF. The DNA of the CDR3 is TGTGCCAGCAGTGAAGGAGTCTACGAGCAGTACTTC.

This chain uses TRBV14 with TRBJ2-3; unclear D gene. The CDR3 covers 17 residues. The V and J ends lost 4 bases and 3 bases respectively, with 20 bases between them. Looked up from germline, CDR1 is SGHDN and CDR2 is FVKESK. The CDR3 spells CASSRRLTFNRTDTQYF. As DNA, the CDR3 is TGTGCCAGCAGCCGACGCCTAACTTTCAATAGGACAGATACGCAGTATTTT.

The chain combines TRBV5-1 with TRBJ1-6; TRBD1 matches at 9 bases. The CDR3 runs to 15 residues. Germline loops: CDR1 SGHRS, CDR2 YFSETQ. Germline trimming cut 5 bases from V and 8 bases from J; bases unmatched to any gene: 8. DNA of the CDR3: TGCGCCAGCAGGGGGACAGGGCTGAGTGATTCACCCCTCCACTTT. Translation gives CASRGTGLSDSPLHF.

The chain combines TRBV29-1 with TRBJ2-4; D is possibly TRBD2 (5 bases). The CDR3 spans 11 residues. Germline-derived CDR1 and CDR2 are SQVTM and ANQGSEA. The V end was cut by 4 bases, the J end by 8 bases, with 9 bases between. CDR3 loop: CSVVRGDIQYF. The CDR3 DNA follows: TGCAGCGTTGTCCGGGGAGACATTCAGTACTTC.

The chain couples TRBV5-1 to TRBJ1-3, with a weak D call TRBD1 (5 bases). The CDR3 sequence is 16 residues long. The germline CDR1 and CDR2 sequences are SGHRS and YFSETQ. The germline V and J ends were trimmed by 0 bases and 1 base, with 11 bases remaining between them. The chain's CDR3 is CASSLVGLRSGNTIYF. The DNA for the CDR3 is TGCGCCAGCAGCTTGGTGGGGCTGAGGTCTGGAAACACCATATATTTT.

The rearrangement links TRBV19 to TRBJ2-7, with D perhaps given as TRBD1 or TRBD2 (5 bases each). V was cut by 3 bases and J by 13 bases, with 25 bases left in between. In germline, CDR1 is LNHDA, CDR2 SQIVND (reference sequence). This CDR3 region has 15 residues. CDR3 DNA: TGTGCCAGTAGTATGTGGGACGGTGGTCCATCGAGGATATACTTC. Encoded protein: CASSMWDGGPSRIYF.

V gene TRBV9 combines with J gene TRBJ1-1; no firm D call. Trimming stripped 0 bases from V and 7 bases from J, with 7 bases between. The V gene's germline CDR1 is SGDLS and CDR2 YYNGEE. The CDR3 has 12 amino acids. The CDR3 DNA reads as TGTGCCAGCAGCGTAGGAGACGGTGAAGCTTTCTTT. Its translation is CASSVGDGEAFF.

The chain joins TRBV7-6 to TRBJ1-1; D is unclear. This CDR3 has 14 residues. Germline V lookup: CDR1 SGHVS, CDR2 FNYEAQ. V lost 1 base and J 8 bases, leaving 14 bases between the germline ends. In DNA, the CDR3 is TGTGCCAGCAGCTTAGAGCCGGCCGCAGGAGAAGCTTTCTTT. Its protein is CASSLEPAAGEAFF.

The V gene is TRBV7-9, the J gene TRBJ1-2, with D possibly being TRBD1 (5 bases). V gave up 3 bases and J gave up 4 bases, with 12 bases separating them. Germline V gene data show CDR1 as SEHNR and CDR2 as FQNEAQ (reference sequence). The CDR3 contains 14 residues. The CDR3 here is CASSFGGLAYGYTF. Here the CDR3 DNA reads TGTGCCAGCAGCTTCGGGGGACTGGCCTATGGCTACACCTTC.

The rearrangement links TRBV7-3 to TRBJ2-1; D is possibly TRBD1 or TRBD2 (5 bases each). Germline V gene sequence: CDR1 SGHTA, CDR2 FQGTGA. The CDR3 covers 17 residues. Between the trimmed V and J ends, which lost 2 bases and 7 bases, there was a span of 21 bases. The CDR3: CASSLGDGEILRNEQFF. The DNA of the CDR3 is TGTGCCAGCAGCTTAGGGGACGGGGAAATCCTTAGGAATGAGCAGTTCTTC.

V gene TRBV2 combines with J gene TRBJ2-7, with 9 bases that match TRBD1. Trimming removed 11 bases from V and 3 bases from J; junction bases left unmatched: 8. The CDR3 is 13 residues long. Germline CDR1 is SNHLY and CDR2 is FYNNEI. DNA of the CDR3: TGTGCCTCAGGACAGGGGATCAGCTACGAGCAGTACTTC. This translates into CASGQGISYEQYF.

CDR3 protein: CASSIGHTNTEAFF. CDR3 coding DNA: TGTGCCAGTAGTATCGGACATACGAACACTGAAGCTTTCTTT. V usage is TRBV19 and J usage is TRBJ1-1; weak D call: TRBD1 (5 bases). The CDR3 is 14 amino acids. Germline CDR1 and CDR2: LNHDA and SQIVND (reference sequence). With 3 bases removed from V and 1 base from J, the gap between germline ends came to 9 bases.

The gene calls are TRBV19 and TRBJ1-6, with 8 bases fitting TRBD1. Trimming cost V 7 bases and J 3 bases; bases outside gene matches: 8. The CDR3 length is 16 residues. CDR1 LNHDA and CDR2 SQIVND come from the germline V gene (reference sequence). The CDR3 DNA reads as TGTGCCAGTACCACTGGACAGGGCCTCTATAATTCACCCCTCCACTTT. Residues: CASTTGQGLYNSPLHF.

The chain's CDR3 is CASRQGGSYGYTF. CDR3 DNA: TGTGCCAGCAGACAGGGTGGTTCCTATGGCTACACCTTC. This rearrangement joins TRBV2 to TRBJ1-2; D is possibly TRBD1 (6 bases). Germline V gene data show CDR1 as SNHLY and CDR2 as FYNNEI. The CDR3 loop spans 13 amino acids. V was cut by 6 bases and J by 4 bases, with 12 bases left in between.

The gene calls are TRBV28 and TRBJ2-7; 8 bases match TRBD1. The CDR3 has 13 residues. After removal of 8 bases from V and 2 bases from J, the junction contained 5 bases not matched to a gene. CDR1 and CDR2 from the germline V gene are MDHEN and SYDVKM. Here the CDR3 reads CASDGTGPYEQYF. Here the CDR3 DNA reads TGTGCCAGCGATGGGACAGGACCCTACGAGCAGTACTTC.

The chain carries TRBV4-1 and TRBJ2-2; D gene ambiguous. Germline-derived CDR1 and CDR2 are MGHRA and YSYEKL. V lost 4 bases to trimming and J lost 7 bases, with 7 bases between them. The CDR3 spans 12 residues. CDR3 DNA sequence: TGCGCCAGCAGCCGCGAGCTCGGGGAGCTGTTTTTT. This gives the protein CASSRELGELFF.

V gene TRBV5-1 combines with J gene TRBJ2-5; 9 nucleotides match TRBD2. The CDR3 sequence is 15 residues long. The germline CDR1 and CDR2 sequences are SGHRS and YFSETQ. Losses at the gene ends were 4 bases for V and 2 bases for J; bases not matched to a gene: 6. In nucleotides, the CDR3 is TGCGCCAGCAGCGCGGGGGGGTCGGTACAAGAGACCCAGTACTTC. This encodes CASSAGGSVQETQYF.

V and J are TRBV11-2 and TRBJ1-1; unclear D gene. The V gene lost 5 bases and the J gene lost 0 bases, with 10 bases spanning the gap. Germline V gene data show CDR1 as SGHAT and CDR2 as FQNNGV. The CDR3 has 14 residues. CDR3 region: CASSVLGLNTEAFF. CDR3 DNA sequence: TGTGCCAGCAGCGTTTTGGGATTGAACACTGAAGCTTTCTTT.

The chain combines TRBV9 with TRBJ1-3; 7 bases line up with TRBD1. This CDR3 has 15 residues. V shed 3 bases and J 0 bases; nucleotides not matched to a gene: 3. CDR1 is SGDLS, CDR2 YYNGEE, per germline. CDR3 bases: TGTGCCAGCAGCGAGGGGACAGACTCTGGAAACACCATATATTTT. As protein: CASSEGTDSGNTIYF.

The chain couples TRBV4-1 to TRBJ1-2; possibly TRBD1 for D (6 bases). V lost 2 bases, J lost 4 bases, and 17 bases lay in between. This CDR3 spans 16 amino acids. Germline values: CDR1 MGHRA, CDR2 YSYEKL. The CDR3: CASSQTTGPTSYGYTF. The CDR3 bases are TGCGCCAGCAGCCAAACTACAGGGCCCACCTCCTATGGCTACACCTTC.

J is TRBJ1-2 and V is TRBV2, with D unclear. The germline gives CDR1 SNHLY, CDR2 FYNNEI. The germline V and J ends were trimmed by 5 bases and 3 bases, with 10 bases remaining between them. CDR3 length: 13 amino acids. The chain's CDR3 is CASSSPFDYGYTF. As DNA, the CDR3 is TGTGCCAGCAGTTCCCCGTTTGACTATGGCTACACCTTC. Variable domain in full (rest from reference TRBV2 and TRBJ1-2): EPEVTQTPSHQVTQMGQEVILRCVPISNHLYFYWYRQILGQKVEFLVSFYNNEISEKSEIFDDQFSVERPDGSNFTLKIRSTKLEDSAMYFCASSSPFDYGYTFGSGTRLTVV.

In nucleotides, the CDR3 is TGTGCCAGCAGCTCTCTCACAGGGGGGGGAAACACCATATATTTT. Amino acid sequence: CASSSLTGGGNTIYF. The chain links TRBV28 to TRBJ1-3; 8 nucleotides match TRBD1. The germline V gene encodes CDR1 MDHEN and CDR2 SYDVKM. The CDR3 has 15 amino acids. J gave up 4 bases and V 6 bases, and 8 bases lay outside the gene matches.

The chain couples TRBV7-9 to TRBJ1-4, with D maybe TRBD1 (6 bases). CDR1 and CDR2 (germline): SEHNR, FQNEAQ (reference sequence). The germline V and J ends were trimmed by 4 bases and 0 bases, with 9 bases remaining between them. The CDR3 extends over 15 amino acids. CDR3 in amino acids: CASSSTGSTNEKLFF. DNA of the CDR3: TGTGCCAGCAGCTCAACAGGGTCAACTAATGAAAAACTGTTTTTT.

The CDR3, as DNA: TGTGCCAGCAGGTCCTTCGGGACTCCCGGGACGGAGTACTTC. Translated, it gives CASRSFGTPGTEYF. The V and J genes are TRBV27 and TRBJ2-7; a possible D gene is TRBD2 (6 bases). Germline-derived CDR1 and CDR2 are MNHEY and SMNVEV (reference sequence). V was trimmed by 6 bases and J by 11 bases, leaving 23 bases between them. This CDR3 region has 14 residues.

The rearrangement joins TRBV7-9 to TRBJ1-3; a weak D match, TRBD1 (5 bases). Germline V gene data show CDR1 as SEHNR and CDR2 as FQNEAQ (reference sequence). The CDR3 contains 16 residues. Trimming took 0 bases from V and 0 from J, leaving 9 bases between them. The CDR3 DNA reads as TGTGCCAGCAGCTTAGCGGCGGACATCTCTGGAAACACCATATATTTT. Its translation: CASSLAADISGNTIYF.